Listed below are T cell receptor beta chains from one sample, sequenced in a study of shared clonotypes between healthy human individuals. The protocol was immunoSEQ multiplex PCR, while the TCRdb copy is restricted to in-frame clones and leaves out a portion. In the table there are around 620,000 clones, 85% to 95% of which are singletons. The sequenced sample consisted of naive CD8+ T cells sorted from blood. The receptors were sampled from a woman aged 25-40 years in good health. CDR3s include the opening cysteine and the closing phenylalanine or tryptophan. Fields, in order: D gene, clone size, J gene, V gene, CDR3 length, CDR3 DNA, CDR3 protein. A D gene is named only where the DNA matches it firmly. Where a row states a size, it is once, few, many or the class of an expanded clone; other rows omit it.

.	.	TRBJ2-1	TRBV4-1	15	TGCGCCAGCAGCCACGGAGGGACTGCTTACAATGAGCAGTTCTTC	CASSHGGTAYNEQFF
.	once	TRBJ1-5	TRBV2	16	TGTGCCAGCTGGGTTCAGGGGATGAATAGCAATCAGCCCCAGCATTTT	CASWVQGMNSNQPQHF
TRBD2	once	TRBJ2-7	TRBV2	15	TGTGCCAGTACCCAACCACTAGCGGGAGGGGACGAGCAGTACTTC	CASTQPLAGGDEQYF
.	.	TRBJ2-7	TRBV27	14	TGTGCCAGCAGTTTATTCCCCGACTCCTACGAGCAGTACTTC	CASSLFPDSYEQYF
.	.	TRBJ2-1	TRBV11-2	17	TGTGCCAGCAGCTTACCGGGCGGAGCGGTTTCCTACAATGAGCAGTTCTTC	CASSLPGGAVSYNEQFF
TRBD1	.	TRBJ2-1	TRBV6-5	12	TGTGCCAGCAGTTACTCAGGGACAGGGCAGTTCTTC	CASSYSGTGQFF
TRBD1	.	TRBJ2-7	TRBV27	15	TGTGCCAGCAGTCTCGGACAGGCACTAAGGGTCGAGCAGTACTTC	CASSLGQALRVEQYF
.	.	TRBJ1-1	TRBV6-5	15	TGTGCCAGCAGTTACGGGGGAGAATTGAACACTGAAGCTTTCTTT	CASSYGGELNTEAFF
.	.	TRBJ2-4	TRBV13	16	TGTGCCAGCAGCACTCCACGCGAACTAGCCAAAAACATTCAGTACTTC	CASSTPRELAKNIQYF
.	.	TRBJ1-4	TRBV9	13	TGTGCCAGCAGGGGCCACGCAGGGGAAAAACTGTTTTTT	CASRGHAGEKLFF
.	.	TRBJ1-2	TRBV6-5	15	TGTGCCAGCACCTTTACGGTTGGGGGCGCCTGGGGCTACACCTTC	CASTFTVGGAWGYTF
.	.	TRBJ2-7	TRBV5-6	15	TGTGCCAGCAGCTTCCAGGGGGACTACTCCTACGAGCAGTACTTC	CASSFQGDYSYEQYF
.	once	TRBJ2-5	TRBV6-5	15	TGTGCCAGCAGTTACGAGATAAATCAAGGGGAGACCCAGTACTTC	CASSYEINQGETQYF
.	.	TRBJ1-3	TRBV10-2	15	TGCGCCAGCGGGGAGGGGCCAGCTGAAGGAAACACCATATATTTT	CASGEGPAEGNTIYF
.	.	TRBJ2-7	TRBV6-5	16	TGTGCCAGCAGTTACTCGTCAGGGGGGAAGAGTTACGAGCAGTACTTC	CASSYSSGGKSYEQYF
.	.	TRBJ1-1	TRBV15	16	TGTGCCACCAGCAGAGTAGGGAGTACGGTTGACACTGAAGCTTTCTTT	CATSRVGSTVDTEAFF
TRBD1	.	TRBJ1-5	TRBV28	18	TGTGCCAGCAGAGGGGGCCTCCTAAGGGCCCCCACTAATCAGCCCCAGCATTTT	CASRGGLLRAPTNQPQHF
TRBD1	.	TRBJ2-7	TRBV27	11	TGTGCCACCAGGACAGGGAACGAGCAGTACTTC	CATRTGNEQYF
.	.	TRBJ2-3	TRBV19	14	TGTGCCAGTAGTATGGGCGCGGACACAGATACGCAGTATTTT	CASSMGADTDTQYF
TRBD1	.	TRBJ1-4	TRBV4-1	17	TGCGCCAGCAGCCAAGCCCCCCGGACAGGGGGCAGTGAAAAACTGTTTTTT	CASSQAPRTGGSEKLFF
.	.	TRBJ1-1	TRBV25-1	14	TGTGCCAGCAGTGAAGACGGGGCGAACACTGAAGCTTTCTTT	CASSEDGANTEAFF
.	.	TRBJ2-7	TRBV14	13	TGTGCCAGCAGCCAAGTCCCCGGCTACGAGCAGTACTTC	CASSQVPGYEQYF
.	.	TRBJ2-3	TRBV5-4	13	TGTGCCAGTCATCAAACCCGGGCAGATACGCAGTATTTT	CASHQTRADTQYF
TRBD2	.	TRBJ2-1	TRBV19	18	TGTGCCACCGTCCTGGGACGCACTAGCGGGAGCTCCTACAATGAGCAGTTCTTC	CATVLGRTSGSSYNEQFF
.	.	TRBJ2-7	TRBV7-9	12	TGTGCCAGCAGCTTTTTCGTGATCGAGCAGTACTTC	CASSFFVIEQYF
TRBD1	.	TRBJ1-1	TRBV7-9	13	TGTGCCAGCAGCGCAGGGGGCGTGATTGAAGCTTTCTTT	CASSAGGVIEAFF
.	.	TRBJ2-3	TRBV28	15	TGTGCCAGCAGTAACCTAGTGGCCCTTAAGGATACGCAGTATTTT	CASSNLVALKDTQYF
.	.	TRBJ2-2	TRBV27	14	TGTGCCAGCAGTTTTGGATCACCAACCGGGGAGCTGTTTTTT	CASSFGSPTGELFF
.	.	TRBJ2-3	TRBV7-3	14	TGTGCCAGCAGCTCCTCGGGGGGCACAGATACGCAGTATTTT	CASSSSGGTDTQYF
.	.	TRBJ1-1	TRBV13	14	TGTGCCAGCAGCTTAGTTATCGGGGCCACTGAAGCTTTCTTT	CASSLVIGATEAFF
TRBD1	.	TRBJ1-6	TRBV28	16	TGTGCCAGCAGTTTATCCGGACAGGGGGCACGGACACCCCTCCACTTT	CASSLSGQGARTPLHF
TRBD1	.	TRBJ1-4	TRBV2	16	TGTGCCAGCAGTGGGCTCACGCAGGGGGCTGGGGAAAAACTGTTTTTT	CASSGLTQGAGEKLFF
.	.	TRBJ2-7	TRBV4-1	13	TGCGCCAGCAGCTCCCGCATGGGGAACGAGCAGTACTTC	CASSSRMGNEQYF